Listed below are T cell receptor beta chains from one sample, sequenced in a study of T-cell memory formation after mild COVID-19. TCRdb itself ran the 5' RACE reads through MiXCR, one entry per CDR3 protein. The sample records under 450,000 distinct CDR3 sequences, about a quarter being singletons. The sample was PBMCs or a T cell subset sorted from them (not recorded which). These receptor sequences come from an adult woman who had mild COVID-19 (a few samples of this study predate the infection). Cell type and time point are not known. CDR3s include the opening cysteine and the closing phenylalanine or tryptophan. D genes are given only for firm matches. Size is omitted from some rows. Given values are once, few, many or a class for expanded clones.

j_gene: TRBJ2-3; v_gene: TRBV4-3; d_gene: TRBD1; abundance: .; CDR3nt: TGCGCCAGCAGCCAGGCGACAGGGGCGCGGACAGATACGCAGTATTTT; CDR3aa: CASSQATGARTDTQYF
j_gene: TRBJ2-3; v_gene: TRBV12-3/TRBV12-4; d_gene: TRBD2; abundance: .; CDR3nt: TGTGCCAGCAGTTTAGGCCTAGCGGGTGGTTGGTATCCCCCAGATACGCAGTATTTT; CDR3aa: CASSLGLAGGWYPPDTQYF
j_gene: TRBJ2-5; v_gene: TRBV11-2; d_gene: .; abundance: .; CDR3nt: TGTGCCAGCAGCTCAGCATCCCAGTACTTC; CDR3aa: CASSSASQYF
j_gene: TRBJ2-1; v_gene: TRBV11-2; d_gene: .; abundance: .; CDR3nt: TGTGCCAGCAGCTTCCGTCAGGTAATTATGAATGAGCAGTTCTTC; CDR3aa: CASSFRQVIMNEQFF
j_gene: TRBJ1-4; v_gene: TRBV9; d_gene: TRBD1; abundance: .; CDR3nt: TGTGCCAGCAGTCCGGGACAGACGGCAACTAATCGAAAACTGTTTTTT; CDR3aa: CASSPGQTATNRKLFF
j_gene: TRBJ2-2; v_gene: TRBV7-3; d_gene: .; abundance: few; CDR3nt: TGTGCCAGCAGCTCCTATGGCGGGCCCGGGTATATCGGGGAGCTGTTTTTT; CDR3aa: CASSSYGGPGYIGELFF
j_gene: TRBJ1-2; v_gene: TRBV29-1; d_gene: .; abundance: few; CDR3nt: TGCAGCGTTGAGCGGGACTATGGCTACACCTTC; CDR3aa: CSVERDYGYTF
j_gene: TRBJ2-7; v_gene: TRBV20-1; d_gene: TRBD2; abundance: few; CDR3nt: TGCAGTGCTCCGAGCGGGAGTAATTCCTACGAGCAGTACTTC; CDR3aa: CSAPSGSNSYEQYF
j_gene: TRBJ1-1; v_gene: TRBV19; d_gene: .; abundance: .; CDR3nt: TGTGCCACATCAGGGACCATGAACACTGAAGCTTTCTTT; CDR3aa: CATSGTMNTEAFF
j_gene: TRBJ2-7; v_gene: TRBV5-1; d_gene: .; abundance: .; CDR3nt: TGCGCCAGCAACTCCTTGGGCTCCTACGAGCAGTACTTC; CDR3aa: CASNSLGSYEQYF
j_gene: TRBJ2-4; v_gene: TRBV7-2; d_gene: .; abundance: many; CDR3nt: TGTGCCAGCAGCTCGCCTAAGGGTTACAAAAACATTCAGTACTTC; CDR3aa: CASSSPKGYKNIQYF
j_gene: TRBJ2-3; v_gene: TRBV20-1; d_gene: TRBD2; abundance: .; CDR3nt: TGCAGTGCTAGAGAGACTAGCGGGGTAGGAGATACGCAGTATTTT; CDR3aa: CSARETSGVGDTQYF
j_gene: TRBJ1-2; v_gene: TRBV30; d_gene: .; abundance: few; CDR3nt: TGTGCCTGGAAGAGTCCGGGCTACACCTTC; CDR3aa: CAWKSPGYTF
j_gene: TRBJ2-1; v_gene: TRBV3-1; d_gene: .; abundance: .; CDR3nt: TGTGCCAGCAGCACCCGCCGGGCAGGCTCCCCGCGGGATGAGCAGTTCTTC; CDR3aa: CASSTRRAGSPRDEQFF
j_gene: TRBJ1-5; v_gene: TRBV27; d_gene: .; abundance: .; CDR3nt: TGTGCCAGCAGTTCCAGGCTCGGAGGGGATCAGCCCCAGCATTTT; CDR3aa: CASSSRLGGDQPQHF
j_gene: TRBJ2-1; v_gene: TRBV11-1; d_gene: .; abundance: once; CDR3nt: TGTGCCAGCAGCGTCCTAGGTCGTTCCTACAATGAGCAGTTCTTC; CDR3aa: CASSVLGRSYNEQFF
j_gene: TRBJ1-1; v_gene: TRBV7-9; d_gene: TRBD1; abundance: .; CDR3nt: TGTGCCAGCAGCTTAAAGTCGGCAGGGGGCACTGAAGCTTTCTTT; CDR3aa: CASSLKSAGGTEAFF
j_gene: TRBJ1-2; v_gene: TRBV19; d_gene: TRBD1; abundance: .; CDR3nt: TGTGCCAGTAGTATGCCCGGGACAGCTAACTATGGCTACACCTTC; CDR3aa: CASSMPGTANYGYTF
j_gene: TRBJ1-1; v_gene: TRBV29-1; d_gene: TRBD1; abundance: few; CDR3nt: TGCAGCGTTGCTGAGGACAGGAACATAAACACTGAAGCTTTCTTT; CDR3aa: CSVAEDRNINTEAFF
j_gene: TRBJ2-2; v_gene: TRBV29-1; d_gene: .; abundance: few; CDR3nt: TGCAGCGTTGATTGGCCTCCCGGGGAGCTGTTTTTT; CDR3aa: CSVDWPPGELFF
j_gene: TRBJ1-2; v_gene: TRBV5-1; d_gene: .; abundance: few; CDR3nt: TGCGCCAGCAGCTTCAACCTCCCTGATGCGGCCACCTTC; CDR3aa: CASSFNLPDAATF
j_gene: TRBJ2-3; v_gene: TRBV19; d_gene: TRBD2; abundance: .; CDR3nt: TGTGCCAGTAGTCCAGTAGCGGGAGTTGCAGATACGCAGTATTTT; CDR3aa: CASSPVAGVADTQYF
j_gene: TRBJ2-7; v_gene: TRBV5-6; d_gene: .; abundance: .; CDR3nt: TGTGCCAGCAGCTTGCCTCAGGGGTACGAGCAGTACTTC; CDR3aa: CASSLPQGYEQYF
j_gene: TRBJ2-5; v_gene: TRBV9; d_gene: TRBD2; abundance: few; CDR3nt: TGTGCCAGCAGCGTAGTTAGCGGGGGTGAGACCCAGTACTTC; CDR3aa: CASSVVSGGETQYF
j_gene: TRBJ1-4; v_gene: TRBV2; d_gene: .; abundance: .; CDR3nt: TGTGCCAGCAGCCCACAAAAGGCAATGGAAAAACTGTTTTTT; CDR3aa: CASSPQKAMEKLFF
j_gene: TRBJ2-1; v_gene: TRBV3-1; d_gene: TRBD1; abundance: few; CDR3nt: TGTGCCAGCAGCCTTCCGGGACAGGTGTCCCATGAGCAGTTCTTC; CDR3aa: CASSLPGQVSHEQFF
j_gene: TRBJ1-1; v_gene: TRBV29-1; d_gene: .; abundance: few; CDR3nt: TGCAGCGTTGTGTCGGGATGGGCTGAAGCTTTCTTT; CDR3aa: CSVVSGWAEAFF
j_gene: TRBJ1-1; v_gene: TRBV20-1; d_gene: .; abundance: .; CDR3nt: TGCAGTGCTGTTATCAACAGGAGACCTGAAGCTTTCTTT; CDR3aa: CSAVINRRPEAFF
j_gene: TRBJ2-3; v_gene: TRBV18; d_gene: .; abundance: .; CDR3nt: TGTGCCAGCTCACCACAGGGTCGGGGCACAGATACGCAGTATTTT; CDR3aa: CASSPQGRGTDTQYF
j_gene: TRBJ1-5; v_gene: TRBV20-1; d_gene: TRBD1; abundance: .; CDR3nt: TGCAGTGCCAGAAGTGACAGGGGGTGGGATCAGCCCCAGCATTTT; CDR3aa: CSARSDRGWDQPQHF
j_gene: TRBJ1-4; v_gene: TRBV24-1; d_gene: TRBD1; abundance: .; CDR3nt: TGTGCCACCAGTGACTCGGGACAGGGATTTAATGAAAAACTGTTTTTT; CDR3aa: CATSDSGQGFNEKLFF
j_gene: TRBJ1-2; v_gene: TRBV7-6; d_gene: .; abundance: .; CDR3nt: TGTGCCAGCAGCGCAGGGACCGCGAGGGGCTACACCTTC; CDR3aa: CASSAGTARGYTF
j_gene: TRBJ2-2; v_gene: TRBV12-3/TRBV12-4; d_gene: TRBD1; abundance: .; CDR3nt: TGTGCCAGCAGTTTATCGTTCCGGACAGGGGGCAACGGACAAACGGGCCGGGAGCTGTTTTTT; CDR3aa: CASSLSFRTGGNGQTGRELFF
j_gene: TRBJ2-3; v_gene: TRBV9; d_gene: .; abundance: .; CDR3nt: TGTGCCAGCAGCGTAGTAGAGGGGGATACGCAGTATTTT; CDR3aa: CASSVVEGDTQYF
j_gene: TRBJ2-6; v_gene: TRBV5-6; d_gene: .; abundance: few; CDR3nt: TGTGCCAGCAGCTTCCCAGGGTACTCTGGGGCCAACGTCCTGACTTTC; CDR3aa: CASSFPGYSGANVLTF
j_gene: TRBJ1-2; v_gene: TRBV30; d_gene: .; abundance: .; CDR3nt: TGTGCCTGGAGTGTACGGGGCCCCGGGGCCCACACCTTC; CDR3aa: CAWSVRGPGAHTF
j_gene: TRBJ2-1; v_gene: TRBV15; d_gene: .; abundance: .; CDR3nt: TGTGCCACCAGCAGAGTATCGGGCAATGAGCAGTTCTTC; CDR3aa: CATSRVSGNEQFF
j_gene: TRBJ1-2; v_gene: TRBV6-2/TRBV6-3; d_gene: TRBD1; abundance: .; CDR3nt: TGTGCCATCACAAGAGTTCCAGGGGGTGGCTACACCTTC; CDR3aa: CAITRVPGGGYTF
j_gene: TRBJ2-3; v_gene: TRBV3-1; d_gene: .; abundance: .; CDR3nt: TGTGCCAGCAGACTCAAGGCGAGACAGAAGAACACAGATACGCAGTATTTT; CDR3aa: CASRLKARQKNTDTQYF
j_gene: TRBJ1-5; v_gene: TRBV5-1; d_gene: TRBD1; abundance: .; CDR3nt: TGCGCCAGCAGCTCGGGACAGGGGGCCGGTCAGCCCCAGCATTTT; CDR3aa: CASSSGQGAGQPQHF
j_gene: TRBJ2-7; v_gene: TRBV7-2; d_gene: .; abundance: few; CDR3nt: TGTGCCAGCAGCTTACAGGGTAGCCCCTACGAGCAGTACTTC; CDR3aa: CASSLQGSPYEQYF
j_gene: TRBJ2-7; v_gene: TRBV25-1; d_gene: TRBD1; abundance: few; CDR3nt: TGTGCCAGCAGTGGGACAGGGGGCGGCTGGGGCTCCTACGAGCAGTACTTC; CDR3aa: CASSGTGGGWGSYEQYF
j_gene: TRBJ2-4; v_gene: TRBV7-2; d_gene: .; abundance: few; CDR3nt: TGTGCCAGCAGCTTGACCCTAGAGGGCATTCAGTACTTC; CDR3aa: CASSLTLEGIQYF
j_gene: TRBJ2-7; v_gene: TRBV5-1; d_gene: TRBD1; abundance: .; CDR3nt: TGCGCCAGCAGCTTGGTACAGGGGGCATTCTACGAGCAGTACTTC; CDR3aa: CASSLVQGAFYEQYF
j_gene: TRBJ1-1; v_gene: TRBV2; d_gene: .; abundance: .; CDR3nt: TGTGCCAGCAGCCAGGGATGGGTCACTGAAGCTTTCTTT; CDR3aa: CASSQGWVTEAFF
j_gene: TRBJ1-1; v_gene: TRBV11-2; d_gene: .; abundance: few; CDR3nt: TGTGCCAGCAGCTTAGGCGCGCGGGGATTAGCTTTCTTT; CDR3aa: CASSLGARGLAFF
j_gene: TRBJ2-2; v_gene: TRBV27; d_gene: TRBD1; abundance: .; CDR3nt: TGTGCCAGCAGTTTATGGACAGGGGGTACCGGGGAGCTGTTTTTT; CDR3aa: CASSLWTGGTGELFF
j_gene: TRBJ2-3; v_gene: TRBV7-2; d_gene: TRBD2; abundance: .; CDR3nt: TGTGCCAGCAGCTTAGCTGGTAGCGGGATCAGCACAGATACGCAGTATTTT; CDR3aa: CASSLAGSGISTDTQYF
j_gene: TRBJ2-2; v_gene: TRBV12-3/TRBV12-4; d_gene: .; abundance: few; CDR3nt: TGTGCCAGCAGTTTGAGTGGGGCCGGGGAGCTGTTTTTT; CDR3aa: CASSLSGAGELFF
j_gene: TRBJ1-5; v_gene: TRBV12-3/TRBV12-4; d_gene: TRBD1; abundance: .; CDR3nt: TGTGCCAGCAGACAAACAGGGGTTGGACAGCCCCAGCATTTT; CDR3aa: CASRQTGVGQPQHF
j_gene: TRBJ2-5; v_gene: TRBV20-1; d_gene: .; abundance: few; CDR3nt: TGCAGTGCTAGTCCGAGACTCGGAAAAGAGACCCAGTACTTC; CDR3aa: CSASPRLGKETQYF
j_gene: TRBJ2-4; v_gene: TRBV24-1; d_gene: .; abundance: .; CDR3nt: TGTGCCACCAGTGATTTTAAAGGGGGGAAAAACATTCAGTACTTC; CDR3aa: CATSDFKGGKNIQYF
j_gene: TRBJ2-1; v_gene: TRBV11-3; d_gene: TRBD2; abundance: once; CDR3nt: TGTGCCAGCAGCAAGGGGCTAGCGGGGGGCATCATTGAGCAGTTCTTC; CDR3aa: CASSKGLAGGIIEQFF
j_gene: TRBJ2-1; v_gene: TRBV5-1; d_gene: TRBD1; abundance: .; CDR3nt: TGCGCCAGCAGCAAGACAGGGCTCTCCTACAATGAGCAGTTCTTC; CDR3aa: CASSKTGLSYNEQFF
j_gene: TRBJ1-1; v_gene: TRBV5-1; d_gene: TRBD1; abundance: few; CDR3nt: TGCGCCAGCAGCTTGGGGACCGGGACAGGGAGTAACACTGAAGCTTTCTTT; CDR3aa: CASSLGTGTGSNTEAFF